This T cell receptor beta chain was profiled in a study of cytomegalovirus exposure and HLA in healthy donors. Findings and limits, study-wide: Reportedly, a later analysis found an Asian-associated ancestry cluster had fewer N-insertions than the approximately 670-donor mean. The authors considered a cluster of highly shared sequence variants likely to be a sequencing artifact. With further analysis later on, most CMV-associated TCR beta chains appeared HLA-restricted. Later analysis found that TCR beta chains associated with HLA were more clonally expanded than other, equally common chains.

Per germline, CDR1 GTSNPN and CDR2 SVGIG (reference sequence). The CDR3 consists of 16 residues. V was pared by 3 bases and J by 4 bases, with 9 bases of the junction left unmatched. In the case of this clone: Its target is unknown.

It was with 60 Vbeta and 13 Jbeta primers that the PCR ran. Here immunoSEQ multiplex PCR was the method, and the copy in TCRdb shows in-frame clones only, minus some. The sample gives over 200,000 clones, around 75% of which show up once; about 1.9% is in the top ten. The material sequenced was PBMCs. This sequence was found in a woman younger than 45 in good health and CMV-seronegative. The chain is built from TRBV30 and TRBJ2-3; 11 bases agree with TRBD2. As DNA, the CDR3 is TGTGCCTGGAGGCTAGGACTAGCGGGTGCGGCAGATACGCAGTATTTT. Translated, it gives CAWRLGLAGAADTQYF.